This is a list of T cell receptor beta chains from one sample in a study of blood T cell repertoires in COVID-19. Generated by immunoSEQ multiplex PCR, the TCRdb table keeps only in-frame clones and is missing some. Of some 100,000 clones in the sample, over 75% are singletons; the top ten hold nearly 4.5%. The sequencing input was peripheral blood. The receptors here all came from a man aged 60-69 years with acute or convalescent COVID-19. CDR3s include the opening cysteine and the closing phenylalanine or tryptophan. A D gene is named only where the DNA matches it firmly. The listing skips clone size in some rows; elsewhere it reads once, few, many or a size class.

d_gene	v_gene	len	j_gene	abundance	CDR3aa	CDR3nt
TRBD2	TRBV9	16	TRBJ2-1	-	CASSVVGGGNYNEQFF	TGTGCCAGCAGCGTAGTGGGCGGGGGGAACTACAATGAGCAGTTCTTC
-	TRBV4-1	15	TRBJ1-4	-	CASSPFLDIIEKLFF	TGCGCCAGCAGCCCCTTCCTGGACATAATTGAAAAACTGTTTTTT
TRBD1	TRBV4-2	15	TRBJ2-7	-	CASSPEGTGSYEQYF	TGTGCCAGCAGCCCAGAAGGGACAGGCTCCTACGAGCAGTACTTC
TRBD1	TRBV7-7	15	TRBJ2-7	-	CASSDNTGGSNEQYF	TGTGCTAGCAGCGACAATACAGGGGGCTCCAACGAGCAGTACTTC
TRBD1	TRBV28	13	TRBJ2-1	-	CASNRGDYNEQFF	TGTGCCAGCAACAGGGGGGATTACAATGAGCAGTTCTTC
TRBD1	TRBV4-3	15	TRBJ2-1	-	CASSLGQGPNNEQFF	TGCGCCAGCAGCCTGGGACAGGGACCAAACAATGAGCAGTTCTTC
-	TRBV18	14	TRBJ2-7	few	CASSQKTGGYEQYF	TGTGCCAGCTCCCAGAAGACAGGAGGCTACGAGCAGTACTTC
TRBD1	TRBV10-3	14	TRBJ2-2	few	CAISEVQGAGELFF	TGTGCCATCAGTGAAGTACAGGGGGCCGGGGAGCTGTTTTTT
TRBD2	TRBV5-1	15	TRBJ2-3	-	CASSSIAGGRDTQYF	TGCGCCAGCAGTTCCATAGCGGGAGGGCGAGATACGCAGTATTTT
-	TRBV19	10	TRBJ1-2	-	CASATGFPTF	TGTGCCTCGGCGACAGGATTTCCCACCTTC
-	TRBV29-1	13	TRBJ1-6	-	CSVGTGLDSPLHF	TGCAGCGTTGGAACAGGGTTGGATTCACCCCTCCACTTT
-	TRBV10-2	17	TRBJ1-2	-	CASSESRKQAQNYGYTF	TGCGCCAGCAGTGAGTCAAGGAAACAGGCCCAAAACTATGGCTACACCTTC
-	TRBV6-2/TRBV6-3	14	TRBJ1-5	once	CASSDRQKNQPQHF	TGTGCCAGCAGTGACAGACAGAAGAATCAGCCCCAGCATTTT
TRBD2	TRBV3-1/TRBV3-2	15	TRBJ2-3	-	CASSQRGATTDTQYF	TGTGCCAGCAGTCAGCGGGGGGCGACGACAGATACGCAGTATTTT
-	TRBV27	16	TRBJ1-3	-	CASSLTTETSGNTIYF	TGTGCCAGCAGCCTGACGACAGAGACCTCTGGAAACACCATATATTTT
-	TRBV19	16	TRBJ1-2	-	CASSIVIGGNNYGYTF	TGTGCCAGTAGTATAGTTATCGGCGGAAATAACTATGGCTACACCTTC
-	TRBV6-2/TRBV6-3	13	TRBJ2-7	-	CASSYSPYSEQYF	TGTGCCAGCAGTTACTCACCCTATTCCGAGCAGTACTTC
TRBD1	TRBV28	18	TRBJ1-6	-	CASSLEDRGSSYNSPLHF	TGTGCCAGCAGTTTAGAAGACAGGGGGAGCTCCTATAATTCACCCCTCCACTTT
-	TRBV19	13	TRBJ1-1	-	CASSMRGDTEAFF	TGTGCCAGTAGTATGCGGGGGGACACTGAAGCTTTCTTT
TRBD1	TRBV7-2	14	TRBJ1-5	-	CASSRDRGGQPQHF	TGTGCCAGCAGCCGCGACAGGGGTGGTCAGCCCCAGCATTTT
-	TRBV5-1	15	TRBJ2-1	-	CASSLTDSHYNEQFF	TGCGCCAGCAGCTTAACGGACAGCCACTACAATGAGCAGTTCTTC
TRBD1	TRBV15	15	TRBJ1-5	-	CATSSRTGDNQPQHF	TGTGCCACCAGCTCAAGGACAGGGGACAATCAGCCCCAGCATTTT
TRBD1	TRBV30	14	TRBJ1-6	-	CAWSGDRGNSPLHF	TGTGCCTGGAGTGGTGACAGGGGGAATTCACCCCTCCACTTT
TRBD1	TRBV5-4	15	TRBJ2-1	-	CASSGRDRASNEQFF	TGTGCCAGCAGCGGCCGGGACAGGGCGTCCAATGAGCAGTTCTTC
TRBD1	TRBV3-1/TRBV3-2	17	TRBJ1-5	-	CASSPTQQGAGNQPQHF	TGTGCCAGCAGCCCGACTCAACAGGGGGCTGGAAATCAGCCCCAGCATTTT
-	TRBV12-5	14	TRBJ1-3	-	CASGSPGAGNTIYF	TGTGCTAGTGGTTCCCCAGGGGCTGGAAACACCATATATTTT
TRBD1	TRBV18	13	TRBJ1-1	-	CASSTGQITEAFF	TGTGCCAGCTCAACGGGACAGATCACTGAAGCTTTCTTT
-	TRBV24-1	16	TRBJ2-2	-	CATSDFTRGHTGELFF	TGTGCCACCAGTGATTTTACGCGTGGGCACACCGGGGAGCTGTTTTTT
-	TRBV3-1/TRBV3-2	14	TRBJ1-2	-	CASSPNPGETGYTF	TGTGCCAGCAGCCCGAACCCAGGGGAAACTGGCTACACCTTC
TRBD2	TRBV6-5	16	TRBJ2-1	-	CASSYSNGGFYNEQFF	TGTGCCAGCAGTTACTCGAACGGGGGGTTCTACAATGAGCAGTTCTTC
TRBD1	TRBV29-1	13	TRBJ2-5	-	CSADRGGEETQYF	TGCAGCGCCGACAGGGGTGGGGAAGAGACCCAGTACTTC
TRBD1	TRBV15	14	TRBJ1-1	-	CATLRAGGSTEAFF	TGTGCCACCCTTAGGGCAGGGGGCTCCACTGAAGCTTTCTTT
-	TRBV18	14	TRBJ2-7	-	CASSPSRTTYEQYF	TGTGCCAGCTCACCAAGCAGGACAACCTACGAGCAGTACTTC
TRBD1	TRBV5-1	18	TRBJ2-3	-	CASTENPKTGGVTDTQYF	TGCGCCAGCACAGAAAATCCTAAGACAGGGGGAGTCACAGATACGCAGTATTTT
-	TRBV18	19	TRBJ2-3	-	CASSPPFRLDTDNADTQYF	TGTGCCAGCTCACCACCCTTTCGTCTGGACACCGACAACGCGGATACGCAGTATTTT
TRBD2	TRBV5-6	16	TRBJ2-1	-	CASSFPTSGLYNEQFF	TGTGCCAGCAGCTTCCCGACTAGCGGGCTCTACAATGAGCAGTTCTTC
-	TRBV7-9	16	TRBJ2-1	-	CASSLFNGGIYNEQFF	TGTGCCAGCAGCTTATTTAACGGGGGTATATACAATGAGCAGTTCTTC
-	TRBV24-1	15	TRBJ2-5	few	CATSDTTEVGKTQYF	TGTGCCACCAGTGACACGACAGAGGTTGGCAAGACCCAGTACTTC
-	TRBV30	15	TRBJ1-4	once	CAWSETGTGGEKLFF	TGTGCCTGGAGTGAGACCGGGACCGGGGGTGAAAAACTGTTTTTT